Only one count was recorded for the clone carrying this T cell receptor beta chain. Its matching antigen is unknown. Germline V gene sequence: CDR1 LNHDA, CDR2 SQIVND (reference sequence). CDR3 size: 15 residues. The V segment lost 3 bases and the J segment 7 bases; nucleotides outside the gene matches: 11. These data originate in a study of OX40 agonist ivuxolimab in advanced cancers. Profiling relied on immunoSEQ multiplex PCR, and the TCRdb table lists in-frame clones only, not all of them. The repertoire has tens of thousands of clones, approximately 86% of them found once; the top ten carry 0.38%. Whole-study results and caveats: The study found that CD8+ T cells averaged more expanded clones than CD4+.

The receptor's source is an adult with an advanced solid tumor such as melanoma, head and neck, liver or kidney cancer. The source was CD4+ or CD8+ T cells sorted from blood, collected in a trial of the OX40 agonist ivuxolimab. This chain links TRBV19 with TRBJ2-7, with 8 bases lining up with TRBD1. CDR3 sequence (DNA): TGTGCCAGTAGTATTCTGGCAGGGGGCCTGGGGGAGCAGTACTTC. Protein: CASSILAGGLGEQYF.